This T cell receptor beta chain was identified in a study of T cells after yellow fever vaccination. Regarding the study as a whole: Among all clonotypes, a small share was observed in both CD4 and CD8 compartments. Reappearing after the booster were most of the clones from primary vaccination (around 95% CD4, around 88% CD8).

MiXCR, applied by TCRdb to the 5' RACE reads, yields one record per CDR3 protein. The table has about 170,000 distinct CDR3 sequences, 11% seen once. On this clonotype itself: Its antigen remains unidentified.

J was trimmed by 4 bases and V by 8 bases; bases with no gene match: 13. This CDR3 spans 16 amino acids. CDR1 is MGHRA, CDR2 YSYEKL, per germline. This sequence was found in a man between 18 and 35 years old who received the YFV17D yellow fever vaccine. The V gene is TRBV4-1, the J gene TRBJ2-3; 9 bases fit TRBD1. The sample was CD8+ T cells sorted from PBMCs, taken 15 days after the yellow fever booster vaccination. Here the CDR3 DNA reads TGCGCCAGCCACCTGGGGCCGGGACAGGGAGCAGATACGCAGTATTTT. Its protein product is CASHLGPGQGADTQYF.